This T cell receptor (beta chain) originates from a study of neurological immune-mediated disorders. Findings of the study overall: Multiple sclerosis was found to have the least TCR clonal expansion, below healthy controls, and HTLV-1-associated myelopathy the most.

The V end lost 3 bases, the J end lost 1 base, and 12 bases lay between the germline ends. Germline loops: CDR1 MNHNS, CDR2 SASEGT. CDR3 size: 15 residues. This clonotype showed up many times. Its target is not known. cDNA was made by 5'RACE with 10-nucleotide random UMIs. TCRdb ran MiXCR on the 5' RACE reads and lists one entry per CDR3 protein. The sample lists 55,000 to 65,000 distinct CDR3 sequences, roughly 13% occurring once. Stored at -80 C, 2 million PBMCs were the source of the unsorted libraries. Sequencing was done on a sample of PBMCs. The TCR sequence derives from a woman aged 60-70 years with HTLV-1-associated myelopathy (HAM/TSP). This chain links TRBV6-1 with TRBJ1-1; a weak D match, TRBD1 (5 bases). The CDR3 spells CASSDKGLSNTEAFF. The CDR3 nucleotides read TGTGCCAGCAGTGATAAGGGGTTATCGAACACTGAAGCTTTCTTT.